This paragraph covers one TCR beta chain sequence. Its matching antigen is unknown. This sample is drawn from a study of cytomegalovirus exposure and HLA in healthy donors. The overall study: HLA-typed donors contributed around 88 million unique TCRs, which were held in an early data release. Study outcomes and limitations: Several top significant clusters appeared, in a later analysis, to be linked to common viral pathogens.

With 60 Vbeta and 13 Jbeta primers, the PCR was carried out. Produced via immunoSEQ multiplex PCR; TCRdb's table is partial and in-frame only. The sample lists 150,000 to 200,000 clones, 60% to 80% seen once, with about an eighth in the top ten. Sequencing input: PBMCs. The TCR was taken from a woman aged 40 to 55 in good health and CMV-seronegative.

CDR3 DNA: TGCAGTGTGGCCAGCTCCTACGAGCAGTACTTC. Translating gives CSVASSYEQYF. The V and J genes are TRBV20-1 and TRBJ2-7; D unclear. The CDR3 sequence is 11 residues long. V dropped 7 bases and J dropped 0 bases, with 7 bases sitting between them. Germline V gene data show CDR1 as DFQATT and CDR2 as SNEGSKA (reference sequence).